The table lists the clone carrying this TCR beta chain with many counts. Its antigen remains unknown. This sample was included in a study of neurological immune-mediated disorders. TCRdb itself ran the 5' RACE reads through MiXCR, one entry per CDR3 protein. The sample has 50,000 to 70,000 distinct CDR3 sequences, roughly 10% seen once; the top ten hold less than 8%. Documented time point: longitudinal time-point 1 (baseline). It was from 2 million PBMCs stored at -80 C that the unsorted libraries were obtained. General observations from the study: HTLV-1-associated myelopathy showed the most TCR clonal expansion; multiple sclerosis the least, below healthy controls.

Sequences were obtained from PBMCs. This sequence originates from a male donor with HTLV-1-associated myelopathy (HAM/TSP).

Written as DNA, the CDR3 is TGCAGTGCTAGAGACCCGTACAGTGCAACTAATGAAAAACTGTTTTTT. As protein: CSARDPYSATNEKLFF. The chain recombines TRBV20-1 with TRBJ1-4; D call uncertain. The length of the CDR3 is 16 residues. Germline V CDR1 and CDR2: DFQATT, SNEGSKA (reference sequence). Deletions cut 0 bases from V and 0 bases from J, with 11 bases between.